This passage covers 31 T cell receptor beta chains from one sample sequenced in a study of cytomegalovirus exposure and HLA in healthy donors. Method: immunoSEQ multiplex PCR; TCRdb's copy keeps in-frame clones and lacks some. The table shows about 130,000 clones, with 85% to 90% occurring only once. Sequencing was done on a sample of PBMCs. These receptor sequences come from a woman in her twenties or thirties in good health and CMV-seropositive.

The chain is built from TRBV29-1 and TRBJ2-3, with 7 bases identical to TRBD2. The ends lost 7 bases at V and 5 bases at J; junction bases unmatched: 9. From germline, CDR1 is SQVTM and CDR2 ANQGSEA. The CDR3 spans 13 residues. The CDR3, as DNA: TGCAGCGGCGCCCGGGAGGAGGGAGATACGCAGTATTTT. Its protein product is CSGAREEGDTQYF.

The CDR3 sequence is CASSTAASGRENEQFF. CDR3 DNA: TGTGCCAGCAGTACGGCGGCTAGCGGGAGGGAAAATGAGCAGTTCTTC. V usage is TRBV28 and J usage is TRBJ2-1; 12 bases fit TRBD2. The germline gives CDR1 MDHEN, CDR2 SYDVKM. This CDR3 region has 16 residues. V lost 5 bases and J lost 7; bases outside the gene matches: 9.

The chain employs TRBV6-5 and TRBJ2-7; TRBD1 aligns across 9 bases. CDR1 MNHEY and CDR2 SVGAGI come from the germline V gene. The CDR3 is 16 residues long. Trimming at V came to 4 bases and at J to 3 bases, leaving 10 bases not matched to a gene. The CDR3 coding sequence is TGTGCCAGCAGTTCTTCCTCGACAGGGGGAGGCTACGAGCAGTACTTC. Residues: CASSSSSTGGGYEQYF.

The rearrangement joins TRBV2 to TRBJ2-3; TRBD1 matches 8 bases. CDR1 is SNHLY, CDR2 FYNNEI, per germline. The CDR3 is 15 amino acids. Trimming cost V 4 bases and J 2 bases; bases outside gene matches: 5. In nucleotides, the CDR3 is TGTGCCAGCAGTGCTGACAGGGGAGCCACAGATACGCAGTATTTT. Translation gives CASSADRGATDTQYF.

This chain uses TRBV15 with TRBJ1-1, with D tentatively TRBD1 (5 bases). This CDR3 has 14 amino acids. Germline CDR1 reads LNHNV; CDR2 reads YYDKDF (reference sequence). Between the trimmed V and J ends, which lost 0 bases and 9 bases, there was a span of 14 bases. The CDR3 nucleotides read TGTGCCACCAGCAGAGATCAGGGTGCCGGCCAAGCTTTCTTT. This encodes CATSRDQGAGQAFF.

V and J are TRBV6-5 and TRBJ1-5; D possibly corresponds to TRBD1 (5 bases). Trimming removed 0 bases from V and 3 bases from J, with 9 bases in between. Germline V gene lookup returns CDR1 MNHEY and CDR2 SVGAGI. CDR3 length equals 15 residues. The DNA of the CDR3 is TGTGCCAGCAGTTACTCGAGCAGGGCCAATCAGCCCCAGCATTTT. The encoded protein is CASSYSSRANQPQHF.

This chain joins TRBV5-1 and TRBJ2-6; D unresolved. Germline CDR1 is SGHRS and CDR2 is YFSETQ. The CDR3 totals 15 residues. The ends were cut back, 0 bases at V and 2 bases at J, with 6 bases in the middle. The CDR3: CASSLEAAGANVLTF. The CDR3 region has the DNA TGCGCCAGCAGCTTGGAGGCGGCTGGGGCCAACGTCCTGACTTTC. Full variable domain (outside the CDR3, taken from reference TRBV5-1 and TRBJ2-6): KAGVTQTPRYLIKTRGQQVTLSCSPISGHRSVSWYQQTPGQGLQFLFEYFSETQRNKGNFPGRFSGRQFSNSRSEMNVSTLELGDSALYLCASSLEAAGANVLTFGAGSRLTVL.

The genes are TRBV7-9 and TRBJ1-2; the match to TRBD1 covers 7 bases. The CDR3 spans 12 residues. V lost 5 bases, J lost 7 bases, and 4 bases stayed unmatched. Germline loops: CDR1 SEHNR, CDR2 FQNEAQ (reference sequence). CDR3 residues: CASSRDRFGYTF. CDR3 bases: TGTGCCAGCAGCCGGGACAGATTTGGCTACACCTTC.

This CDR3 is CASNFVGTGGVEQYF. Here the CDR3 DNA reads TGTGCCAGCAACTTCGTAGGGACAGGGGGTGTCGAGCAGTACTTC. The chain joins TRBV28 to TRBJ2-7; 11 nucleotides match TRBD1. This CDR3 region has 15 residues. Trimming took 7 bases from V and 6 from J; bases not matched to a gene: 11. Germline V gives CDR1 MDHEN, CDR2 SYDVKM.

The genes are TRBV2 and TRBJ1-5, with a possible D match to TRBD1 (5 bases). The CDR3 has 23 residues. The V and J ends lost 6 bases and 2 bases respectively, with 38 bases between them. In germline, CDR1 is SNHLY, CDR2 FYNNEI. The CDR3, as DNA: TGTGCCAGCAGCGCAGGGTCGGGCCACCTCCAATACGGGTCGGGAGTCGGCAATCAGCCCCAGCATTTT. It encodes CASSAGSGHLQYGSGVGNQPQHF.

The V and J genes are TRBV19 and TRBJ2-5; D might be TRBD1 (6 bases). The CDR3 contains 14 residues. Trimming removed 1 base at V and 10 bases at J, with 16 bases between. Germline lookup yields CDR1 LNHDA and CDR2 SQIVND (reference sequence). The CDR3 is CASSIGTGSVVQYF. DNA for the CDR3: TGTGCCAGTAGTATAGGAACAGGGAGCGTTGTCCAGTACTTC.

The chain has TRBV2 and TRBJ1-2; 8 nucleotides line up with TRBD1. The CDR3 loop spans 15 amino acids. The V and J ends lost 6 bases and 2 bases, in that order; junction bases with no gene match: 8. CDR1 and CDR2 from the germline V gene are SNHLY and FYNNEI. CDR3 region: CASRRETGENYGYTF. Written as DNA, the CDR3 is TGTGCCAGCAGGAGGGAGACAGGGGAGAACTATGGCTACACCTTC.

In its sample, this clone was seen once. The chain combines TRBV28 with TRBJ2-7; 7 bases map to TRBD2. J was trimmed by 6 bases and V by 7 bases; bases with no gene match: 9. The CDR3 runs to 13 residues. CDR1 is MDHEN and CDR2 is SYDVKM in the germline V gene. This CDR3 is CASTGGGAPEQYF. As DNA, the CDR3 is TGTGCCAGCACGGGGGGAGGAGCGCCCGAGCAGTACTTC.

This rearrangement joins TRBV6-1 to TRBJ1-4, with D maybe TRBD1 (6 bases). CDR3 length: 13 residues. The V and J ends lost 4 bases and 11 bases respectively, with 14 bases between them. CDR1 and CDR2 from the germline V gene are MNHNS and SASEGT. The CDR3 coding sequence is TGTGCCAGCAGTGGAGGGGGTGGTCAGAAACTGTTTTTT. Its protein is CASSGGGGQKLFF.

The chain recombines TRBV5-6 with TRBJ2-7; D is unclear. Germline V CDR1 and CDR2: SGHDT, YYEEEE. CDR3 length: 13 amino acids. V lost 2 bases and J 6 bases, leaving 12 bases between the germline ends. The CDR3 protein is CASSLGAPLEQYF. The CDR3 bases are TGTGCCAGCAGCTTAGGAGCCCCTCTCGAGCAGTACTTC.

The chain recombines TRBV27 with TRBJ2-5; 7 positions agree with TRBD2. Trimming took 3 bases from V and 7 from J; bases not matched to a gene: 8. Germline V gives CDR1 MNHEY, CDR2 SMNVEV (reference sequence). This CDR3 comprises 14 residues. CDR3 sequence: CASSLSAPGGTQYF. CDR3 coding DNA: TGTGCCAGCAGTTTGTCAGCCCCGGGGGGGACCCAGTACTTC.

The CDR3: CASSVRTGAGSEAFF. The DNA for the CDR3 is TGTGCCAGCAGCGTCCGGACAGGGGCTGGTTCTGAAGCTTTCTTT. V usage is TRBV5-4 and J usage is TRBJ1-1; 9 bases are shared with TRBD1. Per the germline V gene, CDR1 is SGHNT and CDR2 is YYREEE (reference sequence). Unmatched junction bases numbered 10, after V lost 4 bases and J lost 6 bases. The CDR3 loop spans 15 amino acids.

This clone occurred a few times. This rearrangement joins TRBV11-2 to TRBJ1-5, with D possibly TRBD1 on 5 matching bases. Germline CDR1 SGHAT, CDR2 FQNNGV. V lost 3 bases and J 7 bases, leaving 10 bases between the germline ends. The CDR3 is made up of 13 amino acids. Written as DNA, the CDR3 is TGTGCCAGCAGCTTTGACAAGGGGCAGCCCCAGCATTTT. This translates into CASSFDKGQPQHF.

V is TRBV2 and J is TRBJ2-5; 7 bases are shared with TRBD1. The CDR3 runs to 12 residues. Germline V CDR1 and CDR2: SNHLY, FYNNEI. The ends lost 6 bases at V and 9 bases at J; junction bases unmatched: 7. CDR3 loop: CASRGTAWAQYF. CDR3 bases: TGTGCCAGCAGGGGGACAGCCTGGGCCCAGTACTTC.

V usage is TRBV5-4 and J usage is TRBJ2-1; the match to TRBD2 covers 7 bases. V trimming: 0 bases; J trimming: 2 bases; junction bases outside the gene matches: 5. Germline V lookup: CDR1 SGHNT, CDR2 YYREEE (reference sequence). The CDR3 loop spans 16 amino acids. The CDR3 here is CASSLAGGGPYNEQFF. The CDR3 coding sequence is TGTGCCAGCAGCTTGGCCGGGGGAGGGCCCTACAATGAGCAGTTCTTC.

CDR3 region: CASSNTREWVNEQFF. CDR3 nucleotide sequence: TGCGCCAGCAGCAATACTCGGGAGTGGGTTAATGAGCAGTTCTTC. The J gene is TRBJ2-1, the V gene TRBV5-1; tentatively, D is TRBD2 (6 bases). There are 15 residues in the CDR3. V lost 4 bases to trimming and J lost 7 bases, with 18 bases between them. The V gene's germline CDR1 is SGHRS and CDR2 YFSETQ.

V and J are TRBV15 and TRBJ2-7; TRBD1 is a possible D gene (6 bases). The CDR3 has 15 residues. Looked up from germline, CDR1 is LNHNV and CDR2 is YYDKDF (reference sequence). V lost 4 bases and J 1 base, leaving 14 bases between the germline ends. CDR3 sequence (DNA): TGTGCCACCAGCACCTACCAGACAGGTTCCTACGAGCAGTACTTC. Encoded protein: CATSTYQTGSYEQYF.

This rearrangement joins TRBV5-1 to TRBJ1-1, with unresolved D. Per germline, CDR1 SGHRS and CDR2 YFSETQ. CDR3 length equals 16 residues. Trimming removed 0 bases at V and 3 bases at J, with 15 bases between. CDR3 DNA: TGCGCCAGCAGCTTGGGCTCCCGGGGTGTTGACACTGAAGCTTTCTTT. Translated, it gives CASSLGSRGVDTEAFF.

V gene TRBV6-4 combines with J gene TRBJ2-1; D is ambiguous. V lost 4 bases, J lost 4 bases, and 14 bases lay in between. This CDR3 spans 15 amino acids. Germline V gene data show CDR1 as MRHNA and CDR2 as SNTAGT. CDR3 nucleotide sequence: TGTGCCAGCAGTGTGGGCCGAAGTGAGTACAATGAGCAGTTCTTC. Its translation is CASSVGRSEYNEQFF.

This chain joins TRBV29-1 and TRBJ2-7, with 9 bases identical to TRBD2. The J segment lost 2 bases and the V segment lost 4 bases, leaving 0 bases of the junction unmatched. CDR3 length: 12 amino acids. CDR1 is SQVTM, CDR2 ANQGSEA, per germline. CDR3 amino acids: CSVGTSAYEQYF. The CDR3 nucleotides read TGCAGCGTTGGGACTAGCGCCTACGAGCAGTACTTC.

CDR3 coding DNA: TGTGCCAGCAGCTGGACAGGGAATGGGTTTTATGGCTACACCTTC. It translates to CASSWTGNGFYGYTF. The V call is TRBV5-5, the J call TRBJ1-2; 8 bases map to TRBD1. The V gene end was trimmed by 3 bases and the J gene end by 5 bases; junction bases not matched to a gene: 9. CDR1 SGHKS and CDR2 YYEKEE come from the germline V gene (reference sequence). This CDR3 has 15 amino acids.

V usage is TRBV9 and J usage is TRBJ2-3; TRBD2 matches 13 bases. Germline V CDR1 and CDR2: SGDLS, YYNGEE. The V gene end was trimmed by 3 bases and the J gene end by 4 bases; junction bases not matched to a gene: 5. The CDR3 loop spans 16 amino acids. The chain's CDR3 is CASSDTSGGASDTQYF. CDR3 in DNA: TGTGCCAGCAGCGATACTAGCGGGGGGGCCTCAGATACGCAGTATTTT. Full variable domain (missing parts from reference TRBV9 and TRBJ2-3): DSGVTQTPKHLITATGQRVTLRCSPRSGDLSVYWYQQSLDQGLQFLIQYYNGEERAKGNILERFSAQQFPDLHSELNLSSLELGDSALYFCASSDTSGGASDTQYFGPGTRLTVL.

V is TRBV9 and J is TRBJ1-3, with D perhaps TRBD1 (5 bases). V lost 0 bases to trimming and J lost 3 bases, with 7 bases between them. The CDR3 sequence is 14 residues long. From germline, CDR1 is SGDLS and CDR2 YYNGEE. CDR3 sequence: CASSVVDSGNTIYF. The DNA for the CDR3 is TGTGCCAGCAGCGTAGTAGACAGTGGAAACACCATATATTTT.

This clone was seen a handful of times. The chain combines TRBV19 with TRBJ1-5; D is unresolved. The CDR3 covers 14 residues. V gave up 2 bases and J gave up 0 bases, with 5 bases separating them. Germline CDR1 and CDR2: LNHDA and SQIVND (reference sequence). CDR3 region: CASSISYSNQPQHF. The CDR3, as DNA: TGTGCCAGTAGTATAAGCTATAGCAATCAGCCCCAGCATTTT.

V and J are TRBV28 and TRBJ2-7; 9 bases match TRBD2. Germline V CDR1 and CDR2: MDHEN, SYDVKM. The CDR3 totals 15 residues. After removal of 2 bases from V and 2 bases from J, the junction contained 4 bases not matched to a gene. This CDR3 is CASSLSSGGAYEQYF. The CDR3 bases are TGTGCCAGCAGTTTAAGTAGCGGGGGTGCCTACGAGCAGTACTTC.

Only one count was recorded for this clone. This CDR3 is CASSIHRELNEKLFF. In DNA form, the CDR3 reads TGTGCCAGCAGTATTCACAGGGAGCTTAATGAAAAACTGTTTTTT. The chain couples TRBV6-1 to TRBJ1-4; perhaps TRBD1 as D (6 bases). Per germline, CDR1 MNHNS and CDR2 SASEGT. The ends were cut back, 5 bases at V and 4 bases at J, with 14 bases in the middle. The CDR3 has 15 amino acids.